This T cell receptor beta chain was sequenced in a study of response to subunit inactivated influenza vaccine. General study points: Only a handful of new T cells, the authors suggested, are recruited with each seasonal influenza vaccination.

Per germline, CDR1 PRHDT and CDR2 FYEKMQ (reference sequence). This CDR3 contains 19 residues. The ends were cut back, 2 bases at V and 1 base at J, with 23 bases in the middle. Comment on this clonotype: Its antigen is still unknown.

TCRdb recomputed calls from the RT-PCR reads with MiXCR, one row per CDR3 protein. The sample has 400,000 to 550,000 distinct CDR3 sequences, around 25% seen once. This receptor was taken from a man aged 45-65 years who received an inactivated influenza vaccine. The V and J genes are TRBV13 and TRBJ2-5; D may be TRBD2 (6 bases). This specimen consisted of CD4+ T cells sorted from PBMCs, obtained roughly 5 days after vaccination. This chain's CDR3 is CASSLSFFRRRGLQETQYF. The CDR3 nucleotides are TGTGCCAGCAGCTTATCCTTCTTTAGACGGAGGGGTCTCCAAGAGACCCAGTACTTC.